This is a list of T cell receptor beta chains from one sample in a study of T cells expressing NK-cell markers. TCRdb re-called the 5' RACE reads, yielding one record per CDR3 amino acid sequence without DNA. The sample has 150,000 or so distinct CDR3 sequences. Input material: blood T cells: a sorted CD56 or NKG2C T cell subset, CD4+ or CD8+ T cells, or bulk PBMC T cells (not recorded which). Source of these receptors: a woman in her forties or fifties in good health. Both conserved end residues are part of each CDR3.

>14|TRBV5-4|TRBJ2-1
CASSLAGGDAEQFF
>15|TRBV4-1|TRBJ1-2
CASSQVGDNGYGYTF
>12|TRBV5-6|TRBJ1-1
CASSSTPTGAFF
>14|TRBV24-1|TRBJ2-1
CATSDPKYYNEQFF
>15|TRBV20-1|TRBJ2-1
CSARGLAGSLNEQFF
>14|TRBV12-3/TRBV12-4|TRBJ1-1
CASSLQRAHTEAFF
>12|TRBV7-9|TRBJ2-7
CASSFESSEQYF
>14|TRBV7-9|TRBJ2-1
CASSLSGGNNEQFF
>14|TRBV5-1|TRBJ1-1
CASSLVWGNTEAFF
>14|TRBV25-1|TRBJ2-3
CASNSGSGSDTQYF
>14|TRBV2|TRBJ2-1
CASSDGLAFDEQFF
>14|TRBV27|TRBJ1-2
CASSPSGWIHGYTF
>13|TRBV25-1|TRBJ2-5
CASRIAGGAAQYF
>14|TRBV28|TRBJ2-3
CASSFLSGTDTQYF
>14|TRBV12-3/TRBV12-4|TRBJ2-2
CASTDTPNTGELFF
>12|TRBV7-9|TRBJ2-7
CASSSAGNEQYF
>18|TRBV2|TRBJ2-3
CACGGDIGTSGRADTQYF
>14|TRBV10-3|TRBJ2-7
CAIRFGPTLYEQYF
>19|TRBV3-1|TRBJ2-2
CASSQVGGFEREFTGELFF
>15|TRBV20-1|TRBJ2-6
CSAYPLDTGANVLTF